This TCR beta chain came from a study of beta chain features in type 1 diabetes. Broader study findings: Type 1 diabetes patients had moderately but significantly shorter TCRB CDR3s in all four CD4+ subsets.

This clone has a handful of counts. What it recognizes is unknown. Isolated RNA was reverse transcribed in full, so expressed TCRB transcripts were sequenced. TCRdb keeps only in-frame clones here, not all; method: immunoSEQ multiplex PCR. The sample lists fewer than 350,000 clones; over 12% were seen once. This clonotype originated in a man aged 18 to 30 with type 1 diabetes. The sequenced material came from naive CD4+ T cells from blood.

In DNA, the CDR3 is TGTGCCAGCACCAGGACAGGCAGCACGTCAGGGGCCAACGTCCTGACTTTC. Translation: CASTRTGSTSGANVLTF. V gene TRBV28 combines with J gene TRBJ2-6; 7 bases map to TRBD1. Germline CDR1 is MDHEN and CDR2 is SYDVKM. Unmatched junction bases numbered 13, after V lost 7 bases and J lost 4 bases. The CDR3 totals 17 residues.